A single sample gave rise to the 32 T cell receptor beta chains below, sequenced in a study of cytomegalovirus exposure and HLA in healthy donors. PCR used 60 Vbeta primers and 13 Jbeta primers. Libraries were prepared by immunoSEQ multiplex PCR; TCRdb keeps only in-frame clonotypes and omits some of them. This sample has 100,000 to 150,000 clones; just under 75% occur once, and the top ten carry over 4%. Sequenced sample: PBMCs. These receptors originate from a man aged 55 to 69 in good health and CMV-seropositive.

The genes are TRBV5-6 and TRBJ2-3; no reliable D call. The CDR3 spans 11 residues. Trimming shortened V by 1 base and J by 5 bases, and 2 bases separated the two germline ends. In germline, CDR1 is SGHDT, CDR2 YYEEEE. CDR3 loop: CASSLLDTQYF. The CDR3 bases are TGTGCCAGCAGCTTGCTAGATACGCAGTATTTT.

The V call is TRBV6-1, the J call TRBJ2-5; tentative D call: TRBD1 (6 bases). The CDR3 is 13 amino acids. V lost 10 bases, J lost 5 bases, and 17 bases lay in between. Germline CDR1 MNHNS, CDR2 SASEGT. This CDR3 is CATPSGTRETQYF. CDR3 nucleotides: TGTGCCACTCCCTCCGGGACAAGGGAGACCCAGTACTTC.

V is TRBV4-1 and J is TRBJ2-5; 8 nucleotides agree with TRBD1. Germline V gene sequence: CDR1 MGHRA, CDR2 YSYEKL. This CDR3 spans 14 amino acids. Trimming removed 4 bases from V and 6 bases from J; junction bases left unmatched: 7. The DNA of the CDR3 is TGCGCCAGCAGCCCTACAGGGGGTAGAAAGACCCAGTACTTC. Its translation is CASSPTGGRKTQYF.

The V gene is TRBV6-6, the J gene TRBJ1-1, with D tentatively TRBD1 (5 bases). CDR3 length: 16 residues. In germline, CDR1 is MNHNY, CDR2 SVGAGI (reference sequence). The V end lost 5 bases, the J end lost 0 bases, and 16 bases lay between the germline ends. The CDR3 coding sequence is TGTGCCAGCAGTCGACCCCCAGGGTTAATGAACACTGAAGCTTTCTTT. This translates into CASSRPPGLMNTEAFF.

The CDR3 DNA follows: TGTGCCAGTAGTATCAGGACAGGGGGCGTTGCAATGAACACTGAAGCTTTCTTT. Translating it yields CASSIRTGGVAMNTEAFF. This chain joins TRBV19 and TRBJ1-1; 11 bases line up with TRBD1. Looked up from germline, CDR1 is LNHDA and CDR2 is SQIVND (reference sequence). Unmatched junction bases numbered 9, after V lost 3 bases and J lost 0 bases. CDR3 length equals 18 residues.

This chain links TRBV7-9 with TRBJ1-6, with D unresolved. Germline V gene lookup returns CDR1 SEHNR and CDR2 FQNEAQ (reference sequence). This CDR3 has 17 residues. Trimming took 5 bases from V and 1 from J, leaving 15 bases between them. CDR3 DNA sequence: TGTGCCAGCAGCCTGCGACTCCTTGGGTCCTATAATTCACCCCTCCACTTT. It encodes CASSLRLLGSYNSPLHF.

The J gene is TRBJ2-3, the V gene TRBV6-6; D not resolved. Trimming took 0 bases from V and 3 from J, leaving 10 bases between them. The length of the CDR3 is 15 residues. From germline, CDR1 is MNHNY and CDR2 SVGAGI (reference sequence). The chain's CDR3 is CASSYSAVSTDTQYF. DNA of the CDR3: TGTGCCAGCAGTTACTCGGCTGTCTCTACAGATACGCAGTATTTT.

V and J are TRBV7-2 and TRBJ2-1; tentatively, D is TRBD1 (6 bases). Per the germline V gene, CDR1 is SGHTA and CDR2 is FQGNSA. Deletions cut 7 bases from V and 4 bases from J, with 17 bases between. This CDR3 has 15 amino acids. CDR3 amino acids: CASTQGWGDYNEQFF. CDR3 sequence (DNA): TGTGCCAGCACCCAGGGGTGGGGTGATTACAATGAGCAGTTCTTC.

The chain joins TRBV12-5 to TRBJ2-1; D perhaps matches TRBD2 (5 bases). The CDR3 runs 17 residues. Germline CDR1 and CDR2: LGHNT and FRNRAP. The V and J ends lost 0 bases and 3 bases respectively, with 15 bases between them. CDR3 in DNA: TGTGCTAGTGGTTTGGTACTGAGCGGCCGGAGCTACAATGAGCAGTTCTTC. It specifies CASGLVLSGRSYNEQFF.

This chain connects TRBV4-2 to TRBJ2-3, with a weak D call TRBD2 (6 bases). CDR1 and CDR2 (germline): LGHNA, YNFKEQ. V lost 2 bases and J lost 2, with 14 bases in between. The CDR3 runs 16 residues. CDR3 coding DNA: TGTGCCAGCAGCCAATCCGAGCGGGCCTTCACAGATACGCAGTATTTT. This sequence encodes CASSQSERAFTDTQYF.

The rearrangement joins TRBV28 to TRBJ2-1, with TRBD1 matching 8 bases. The trim removed 2 bases at V and 0 bases at J, leaving 6 bases unmatched. The length of the CDR3 is 17 residues. The germline V gene has CDR1 MDHEN and CDR2 SYDVKM. The CDR3 loop is CASSLGRGRGSYNEQFF. The CDR3 DNA follows: TGTGCCAGCAGTTTAGGCAGGGGGCGGGGCTCCTACAATGAGCAGTTCTTC.

The rearrangement joins TRBV23-1 to TRBJ2-6, with 9 bases identical to TRBD1. TRBV23-1 counts as an open reading frame of uncertain function. V lost 3 bases, J lost 4 bases, and 13 bases stayed unmatched. CDR3 length: 19 amino acids. The CDR3 spells CASSQAGTGWVGGANVLTF. Here the CDR3 DNA reads TGCGCCAGCAGTCAGGCCGGGACAGGGTGGGTAGGAGGGGCCAACGTCCTGACTTTC.

This clone was counted a few times. The chain employs TRBV5-4 and TRBJ1-4; 8 bases are shared with TRBD1. CDR1 is SGHNT, CDR2 YYREEE, per germline (reference sequence). With V trimmed by 4 bases and J by 3 bases, 5 bases remained unmatched. This CDR3 region has 15 residues. The CDR3 region is CASSRTGRANEKLFF. DNA of the CDR3: TGTGCCAGCAGCCGGACAGGGCGGGCTAATGAAAAACTGTTTTTT.

This clone has a handful of counts. The chain recombines TRBV5-6 with TRBJ2-7; D possibly corresponds to TRBD2 (6 bases). The CDR3 covers 14 residues. Looked up from germline, CDR1 is SGHDT and CDR2 is YYEEEE. V lost 2 bases and J 2 bases, leaving 11 bases between the germline ends. In DNA form, the CDR3 reads TGTGCCAGCAGCTTTAATTGGGGGGCCTACGAGCAGTACTTC. Residues: CASSFNWGAYEQYF.

This clone was observed a few times. This chain connects TRBV2 to TRBJ2-1; D is unclear. Germline CDR1 SNHLY, CDR2 FYNNEI. Between the trimmed V and J ends, which lost 6 bases and 6 bases, there was a span of 15 bases. The CDR3 totals 14 residues. CDR3 protein: CASRTLTNSNEQFF. The CDR3 DNA reads as TGTGCCAGCAGGACCCTGACAAATTCCAATGAGCAGTTCTTC.

This clone was counted only a few times. At one of its ends the junction is not consistent with the germline gene, which may arise from a read error. The chain has TRBV5-6 and TRBJ2-7; weak D call: TRBD1 (6 bases). Germline CDR1 and CDR2: SGHDT and YYEEEE. The CDR3 sequence is 13 residues long. CDR3 nucleotides: TGTGCCAGCAGCCTCCCGGCCGCCGGGACAAGACACTTC. Residues: CASSLPAAGTRHF.

The rearrangement uses TRBV7-9 and TRBJ1-4; D is unclear. The germline V gene has CDR1 SEHNR and CDR2 FQNEAQ (reference sequence). The length of the CDR3 is 11 residues. Between the trimmed V and J ends, which lost 5 bases and 4 bases, there was a span of 2 bases. As DNA, the CDR3 is TGTGCCAGCAGCCATAATGAAAAACTGTTTTTT. Its translation is CASSHNEKLFF.

The rearrangement uses TRBV5-4 and TRBJ2-7; 7 bases are shared with TRBD1. V lost 3 bases and J lost 4; bases outside the gene matches: 10. The CDR3 has 15 residues. Germline CDR1 reads SGHNT; CDR2 reads YYREEE (reference sequence). In DNA, the CDR3 is TGTGCCAGCAGCTGGCAGGGGGTCCAGGGGTACGAGCAGTACTTC. It codes for CASSWQGVQGYEQYF.

The CDR3 DNA reads as TGTGCCAGCAGTACCCGGCAGGGGGCAACTTACAATGAGCAGTTCTTC. Residues: CASSTRQGATYNEQFF. The chain is built from TRBV27 and TRBJ2-1; TRBD1 agrees at 8 bases. Per the germline V gene, CDR1 is MNHEY and CDR2 is SMNVEV (reference sequence). The CDR3 has 16 residues. Unmatched junction bases numbered 10, after V lost 5 bases and J lost 4 bases.

This clone occurred a few times. The chain employs TRBV2 and TRBJ2-3, with a tentative D call TRBD2 (6 bases). CDR3 length equals 14 residues. Germline CDR1 SNHLY, CDR2 FYNNEI. With 6 bases removed from V and 1 base from J, the gap between germline ends came to 11 bases. This CDR3 is CASRFGTRTDTQYF. The CDR3 DNA reads as TGTGCCAGCAGGTTCGGGACTCGCACAGATACGCAGTATTTT.

The chain recombines TRBV15 with TRBJ1-6; D ambiguous. The CDR3 contains 15 residues. CDR1 is LNHNV, CDR2 YYDKDF, per germline (reference sequence). Trimming pared 0 bases from V and 10 bases from J, leaving 13 bases between. This CDR3 reads CATSRERHIGSPLHF. DNA for the CDR3: TGTGCCACCAGCAGAGAACGGCATATCGGGTCACCCCTCCACTTT.

This clone is a singleton in its sample. The chain uses TRBV28 and TRBJ1-2; weak D call: TRBD1 (6 bases). The germline V gene encodes CDR1 MDHEN and CDR2 SYDVKM. The CDR3 totals 16 residues. The germline V and J ends were trimmed by 6 bases and 4 bases, with 21 bases remaining between them. CDR3 region: CASSPDRWKESYGYTF. In DNA, the CDR3 is TGTGCCAGCAGCCCCGACAGGTGGAAGGAATCCTATGGCTACACCTTC.

This chain connects TRBV5-1 to TRBJ2-7; 8 bases fit TRBD1. The J segment lost 6 bases and the V segment lost 6 bases, leaving 11 bases of the junction unmatched. The CDR3 is 14 residues long. Germline CDR1 reads SGHRS; CDR2 reads YFSETQ. CDR3 in DNA: TGCGCCAGCAAACCCACAGGGGGAGTGGGCGAGCAGTACTTC. It encodes CASKPTGGVGEQYF.

The V call is TRBV2, the J call TRBJ1-3, with D possibly TRBD1 on 6 matching bases. Trimming took 7 bases from V and 0 from J, leaving 7 bases between them. There are 13 residues in the CDR3. CDR1 SNHLY and CDR2 FYNNEI come from the germline V gene. The CDR3 reads CASNRDSGNTIYF. The CDR3, as DNA: TGTGCCAGCAACAGGGACTCTGGAAACACCATATATTTT. The full variable domain, with the rest looked up from reference TRBV2 and TRBJ1-3, is EPEVTQTPSHQVTQMGQEVILRCVPISNHLYFYWYRQILGQKVEFLVSFYNNEISEKSEIFDDQFSVERPDGSNFTLKIRSTKLEDSAMYFCASNRDSGNTIYFGEGSWLTVV.

This chain links TRBV5-1 with TRBJ1-1; no definite D call. V was shortened by 4 bases and J by 1 base, with 14 bases between the two germline ends. Germline CDR1 is SGHRS and CDR2 is YFSETQ. The CDR3 totals 15 residues. This CDR3 reads CASSVSPFGNTEAFF. CDR3 bases: TGCGCCAGCAGCGTTTCTCCGTTCGGGAACACTGAAGCTTTCTTT.

V gene TRBV18 combines with J gene TRBJ1-3; D call uncertain. Trimming shortened V by 4 bases and J by 0 bases, and 10 bases separated the two germline ends. Germline-derived CDR1 and CDR2 are KGHSH and LQKENI. CDR3 length: 15 amino acids. CDR3 sequence reads: CASSQGGDSGNTIYF. The CDR3 DNA reads TGTGCCAGCTCACAGGGAGGCGACTCTGGAAACACCATATATTTT. The full variable domain, in which reference TRBV18 and TRBJ1-3 provide the parts outside the CDR3, is NAGVMQNPRHLVRRRGQEARLRCSPMKGHSHVYWYRQLPEEGLKFMVYLQKENIIDESGMPKERFSAEFPKEGPSILRIQQVVRGDSAAYFCASSQGGDSGNTIYFGEGSWLTVV.

V and J are TRBV7-8 and TRBJ1-1; D is possibly TRBD1 (6 bases). Germline loops: CDR1 SGHVS, CDR2 FQNEAQ. V was cut by 3 bases and J by 8 bases, with 16 bases left in between. The CDR3 extends over 14 amino acids. The CDR3 DNA reads as TGTGCCAGCAGCTTGTCCAGGGGACAACTAGAAGCTTTCTTT. Its protein is CASSLSRGQLEAFF.

This chain joins TRBV30 and TRBJ1-6; 7 nucleotides line up with TRBD1. V shed 4 bases and J 6 bases; nucleotides not matched to a gene: 15. This CDR3 region has 17 residues. Germline assignment: CDR1 GTSNPN and CDR2 SVGIG (reference sequence). In nucleotides, the CDR3 is TGTGCCTGGACCCGGAACCTGCAGGGACAGCTTAATTCACCCCTCCACTTT. It codes for CAWTRNLQGQLNSPLHF.

This clone has a count of ten or more. V gene TRBV7-3 combines with J gene TRBJ2-1; D is undetermined. This CDR3 contains 13 residues. Germline V gives CDR1 SGHTA, CDR2 FQGTGA. V was clipped by 1 base and J by 9 bases, with 10 bases between them. The CDR3 region has the DNA TGTGCCAGCAGCTTAAGCCGCAGTGGTGAGCAGTTCTTC. It is translated as CASSLSRSGEQFF.

This sequence joins TRBV7-8 and TRBJ2-1, with 11 bases that match TRBD2. The germline V gene encodes CDR1 SGHVS and CDR2 FQNEAQ. The CDR3 is 17 amino acids. Trimming cost V 2 bases and J 1 base; bases outside gene matches: 4. The CDR3 coding sequence is TGTGCCAGCAGCTTAACTAGCGGGGGTCTGTCCTACAATGAGCAGTTCTTC. Protein sequence: CASSLTSGGLSYNEQFF.

The rearrangement links TRBV9 to TRBJ1-6; D is possibly TRBD1 (6 bases). V was trimmed by 3 bases and J by 2 bases, leaving 12 bases between them. The CDR3 is 16 amino acids. The germline CDR1 and CDR2 sequences are SGDLS and YYNGEE. This CDR3 is CASSAPTGAYNSPLHF. CDR3 coding DNA: TGTGCCAGCAGCGCCCCGACAGGCGCCTATAATTCACCCCTCCACTTT.

This clone occurred a few times. The rearrangement joins TRBV12-5 to TRBJ1-5; 7 nucleotides match TRBD1. With V trimmed by 0 bases and J by 7 bases, 3 bases remained unmatched. This CDR3 contains 14 residues. Germline V gene sequence: CDR1 LGHNT, CDR2 FRNRAP. The CDR3 nucleotides are TGTGCTAGTGGTTTGGTACAGGGGAGACAGCCCCAGCATTTT. Protein product: CASGLVQGRQPQHF.